Reported below is one TCR beta chain. This entry comes from a study of cytomegalovirus exposure and HLA in healthy donors. PCR was performed using 60 Vbeta and 13 Jbeta primers. How the authors handled the data: An analysis performed later counted 73 million or so unique TCR beta chains (roughly 10 million of them shared). Only in-frame clones appear in the TCRdb table, and some are missing; sequencing was by immunoSEQ multiplex PCR. Clone size and the V and J calls come from that table; the DNA yielded D and trimming. Among fewer than 200,000 clones listed, roughly 79% were seen once. The V and J ends lost 2 bases and 2 bases, in that order; junction bases with no gene match: 2. The CDR3 loop spans 15 amino acids. Germline V gene lookup returns CDR1 MDHEN and CDR2 SYDVKM.

This receptor was identified in a woman in her forties or fifties in good health and CMV-seronegative. The sequenced sample consisted of PBMCs. The V gene is TRBV28, the J gene TRBJ2-3; 9 bases are shared with TRBD2. Here the CDR3 reads CASSLGGRVTDTQYF. The DNA of the CDR3 is TGTGCCAGCAGTTTAGGCGGGAGGGTCACAGATACGCAGTATTTT.